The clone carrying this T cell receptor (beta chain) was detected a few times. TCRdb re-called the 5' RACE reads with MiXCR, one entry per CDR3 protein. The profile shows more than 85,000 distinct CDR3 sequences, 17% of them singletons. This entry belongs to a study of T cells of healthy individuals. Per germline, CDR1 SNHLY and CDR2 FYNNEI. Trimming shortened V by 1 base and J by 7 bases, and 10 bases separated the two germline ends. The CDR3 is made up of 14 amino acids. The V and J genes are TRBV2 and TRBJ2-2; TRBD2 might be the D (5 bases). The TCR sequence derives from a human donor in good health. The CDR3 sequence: CASSEVSRDGELFF. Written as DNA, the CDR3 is TGTGCCAGCAGTGAAGTGTCGAGGGACGGGGAGCTGTTTTTT.